Listed below are T cell receptor beta chains from one sample, sequenced in a study of regulatory T cells in long-lasting Graves disease. TCRdb ran MiXCR on the multiplex PCR reads and lists one entry per CDR3 protein. Here the sample spans 700,000 or so distinct CDR3 sequences, 25% to 35% being singletons. The sample consisted of peripheral blood mononuclear cells (PBMCs), taken when the disease was refractory, from a patient treated with antithyroid drugs. The receptors here all came from a female donor with Graves disease. Each CDR3 is given without its conserved first and last residue. Some rows have no size entry. The others give once, few or many, or a class for an expanded clone.

j_call,v_call,clone_size,cdr3_aa
TRBJ2-7,TRBV4-1,NA,ASSQERGSSYEQY
TRBJ1-1,TRBV5-6,NA,ASSFHLAEAF
TRBJ2-2,TRBV10-3,few,AINQGGTGELF
TRBJ2-5,TRBV7-7,few,ASSPDRGSETQY
TRBJ2-5,TRBV7-7,few,ASSAGPIQETQY
TRBJ1-3,TRBV20-1,NA,SAALAGGSGNTIY
TRBJ1-5,TRBV6-1,NA,ASSEQLNQPQH
TRBJ1-1,TRBV7-2,few,ASSLRPTLNTEAF
TRBJ1-6,TRBV27,NA,ASSTRVGPEYNSPLH
TRBJ1-5,TRBV29-1,NA,SVGGGGDSNQPQH
TRBJ1-1,TRBV5-1,NA,ASSFTPTDRGLWNTEAF
TRBJ1-3,TRBV9,few,ASSQTGGRGNTIY
TRBJ2-2,TRBV12-3/TRBV12-4,few,ASLNTVPGELF
TRBJ1-4,TRBV7-2,NA,ASSFFITNEKLF
TRBJ2-1,TRBV6-5,NA,ASSYTRRHSYNEQF
TRBJ2-4,TRBV5-1,NA,ASSLAGALAKNIQY
TRBJ1-4,TRBV19,few,ASSMGQGEKLF
TRBJ2-2,TRBV27,NA,ASSFTSGYYQGELF
TRBJ1-5,TRBV6-5,few,ASSYTGADNQPQH
TRBJ2-5,TRBV30,once,AWSEIVFQETQY
TRBJ1-2,TRBV7-6,NA,ASSPLGGAYYGYT
TRBJ1-4,TRBV6-2/TRBV6-3,once,ASREVVNEKLF
TRBJ1-1,TRBV6-1,few,ASIEDGGSEAF
TRBJ2-7,TRBV9,few,ASNDGGPSHEQY
TRBJ2-7,TRBV5-1,NA,ASSPAGEGYEQY